A selection of T cell receptor beta chains follows, all from one sample in a study of T-cell reconstitution after alpha-beta-depleted transplantation in children. TCRdb called the PCR reads again in MiXCR, with one record for every CDR3 protein. The table includes some 840,000 distinct CDR3 sequences, 15% to 20% detected once. The sequencing used PBMCs, mostly from graft donor cells, collected 360 days after TCRalphabeta/CD19-depleted stem cell transplant. These receptors came from a male patient younger than 18 who had a stem cell transplant for acute lymphoblastic leukemia, so the T cells may come from the graft donor. CDR3s include the opening cysteine and the closing phenylalanine or tryptophan. A D gene is named only where the DNA matches it firmly. Some rows mark clone size as missing; the rest say once, few, many or name a class of expanded clone.

abundance,len,d_gene,v_gene,j_gene,CDR3nt,CDR3aa
few,15,TRBD1,TRBV15,TRBJ1-5,TGTGCCACAGGGACAGGGGCTTATAGCAATCAGCCCCAGCATTTT,CATGTGAYSNQPQHF
.,15,TRBD2,TRBV29-1,TRBJ2-5,TGCAGCGTTGCCGGGACTACAGTAGGTCAAGAGACCCAGTACTTC,CSVAGTTVGQETQYF
many,15,TRBD2,TRBV12-3/TRBV12-4,TRBJ2-7,TGTGCCAGCAGTTTATTCGGGGGAGGGGCCTACGAGCAGTACTTC,CASSLFGGGAYEQYF
few,14,TRBD1,TRBV3-1,TRBJ1-2,TGTGCCAGCAGCCAAGGAGCAGGGGGGAATGGCTACACCTTC,CASSQGAGGNGYTF
.,18,TRBD2,TRBV5-1,TRBJ2-7,TGCGCCAGCAGCTTGGCAGCGGCTAGCGGGCCTAGCTCCTACGAGCAGTACTTC,CASSLAAASGPSSYEQYF
.,13,.,TRBV29-1,TRBJ2-7,TGCAGCGTTGCGGGCAGAACTCCCTACGAGCAGTACTTC,CSVAGRTPYEQYF
.,17,TRBD1,TRBV7-3,TRBJ1-1,TGTGCCAGCAGCTTAACGTTAACAGGGGGCCTTAACACTGAAGCTTTCTTT,CASSLTLTGGLNTEAFF
.,13,.,TRBV11-2,TRBJ2-5,TGTGCCAGCGGTAACCGGGCCCATGAGACCCAGTACTTC,CASGNRAHETQYF
.,17,TRBD2,TRBV7-9,TRBJ2-3,TGTGCCAGCAGCTTATCGTATAGCGGGCCTGGCACAGATACGCAGTATTTT,CASSLSYSGPGTDTQYF
.,16,.,TRBV18,TRBJ2-3,TGTGCCAGCTCACCAAGGAGAAACCCTAGCACAGATACGCAGTATTTT,CASSPRRNPSTDTQYF
few,13,.,TRBV5-1,TRBJ2-3,TGCGCCAGCAGCTTCTCAGTCCCAGATACGCAGTATTTT,CASSFSVPDTQYF
few,16,.,TRBV5-4,TRBJ2-1,TGTGCCAGCAGCGTCTACAGGGGAGGCTCCTACAATGAGCAGTTCTTC,CASSVYRGGSYNEQFF
few,13,.,TRBV6-5,TRBJ1-2,TGTGCCAGCAGTTACCAAGACAAGGATGGCTACACCTTC,CASSYQDKDGYTF
.,14,.,TRBV5-1,TRBJ1-2,TGCGCCAGCAGCTTAGGACAGCCGGACTATGGCTACACCTTC,CASSLGQPDYGYTF
many,13,TRBD2,TRBV29-1,TRBJ2-1,TGCAGCGTGGGCCTAGCGGTAAACAATGAGCAGTTCTTC,CSVGLAVNNEQFF
few,14,.,TRBV5-1,TRBJ2-5,TGCGCCAGCAGCTTGGAAGCAGGATGGGAGACCCAGTACTTC,CASSLEAGWETQYF
many,17,TRBD2,TRBV4-1,TRBJ2-1,TGCGCCAGCAGCCCCGGACTAGCGGGAGGGCCGGGGAATGAGCAGTTCTTC,CASSPGLAGGPGNEQFF